Presented here are 10 T cell receptor beta chains from one specimen sequenced in a study of blood T cell repertoires in COVID-19. TCRdb keeps only in-frame clones here, not all; method: immunoSEQ multiplex PCR. The sample records roughly 380,000 clones, around 90% being singletons. Sequencing was performed on peripheral blood. Every receptor here comes from an older woman with COVID-19, enrolled during active disease.

The V gene is TRBV5-4, the J gene TRBJ1-2, with unresolved D. The germline gives CDR1 SGHNT, CDR2 YYREEE (reference sequence). Trimming took 0 bases from V and 3 from J, leaving 6 bases between them. This CDR3 has 13 residues. This CDR3 is CASSLDSDYGYTF. CDR3 nucleotides: TGTGCCAGCAGCTTGGACAGTGACTATGGCTACACCTTC.

This clone was recorded only once. V is TRBV19 and J is TRBJ1-3, with a possible D match to TRBD1 (5 bases). V lost 6 bases and J lost 4, with 13 bases in between. This CDR3 has 14 residues. The germline CDR1 and CDR2 sequences are LNHDA and SQIVND (reference sequence). Written as DNA, the CDR3 is TGTGCCAGTAGCTCCCCAGGGTTCGGAAACACCATATATTTT. Translation gives CASSSPGFGNTIYF. The whole variable domain, filled in from reference TRBV19 and TRBJ1-3, reads DGGITQSPKYLFRKEGQNVTLSCEQNLNHDAMYWYRQDPGQGLRLIYYSQIVNDFQKGDIAEGYSVSREKKESFPLTVTSAQKNPTAFYLCASSSPGFGNTIYFGEGSWLTVV.

This clone has only one observation. This chain's CDR3 is CASSPRGLDTEAFF. The DNA for the CDR3 is TGTGCCAGCTCACCACGGGGGCTTGACACTGAAGCTTTCTTT. The chain couples TRBV18 to TRBJ1-1; D is perhaps TRBD1 (6 bases). Germline V gives CDR1 KGHSH, CDR2 LQKENI. This CDR3 is built from 14 residues. V was pared by 1 base and J by 3 bases, with 9 bases between.

As DNA, the CDR3 is TGCGCCAGCAGCCTCTTACAGGGCGCGGTCTCTGGCTACACCTTC. Translated, it gives CASSLLQGAVSGYTF. The chain has TRBV5-1 and TRBJ1-2; D may be TRBD1 (6 bases). This CDR3 spans 15 amino acids. V was pared by 4 bases and J by 7 bases, with 20 bases between. Germline CDR1 SGHRS, CDR2 YFSETQ. The whole variable domain, remainder taken from reference TRBV5-1 and TRBJ1-2, is KAGVTQTPRYLIKTRGQQVTLSCSPISGHRSVSWYQQTPGQGLQFLFEYFSETQRNKGNFPGRFSGRQFSNSRSEMNVSTLELGDSALYLCASSLLQGAVSGYTFGSGTRLTVV.

This clone was observed once. The rearrangement uses TRBV7-3 and TRBJ1-3; D may be TRBD1 (5 bases). The CDR3 contains 18 residues. CDR1 is SGHTA, CDR2 FQGTGA, per germline. The germline V and J ends were trimmed by 5 bases and 4 bases, with 24 bases remaining between them. The CDR3 loop is CASSLLRGRDLWGNTIYF. The CDR3 coding sequence is TGTGCCAGCAGCCTACTCCGTGGCAGGGATCTATGGGGAAACACCATATATTTT.

The chain links TRBV6-1 to TRBJ1-3; D not resolved. This CDR3 region has 16 residues. V lost 4 bases and J lost 0, with 13 bases in between. Germline CDR1 and CDR2: MNHNS and SASEGT. The CDR3 sequence: CASSGLTQISGNTIYF. CDR3 DNA: TGTGCCAGCAGTGGGCTCACACAGATCTCTGGAAACACCATATATTTT.

The chain has TRBV28 and TRBJ2-2, with D hard to call. Germline V gene data show CDR1 as MDHEN and CDR2 as SYDVKM. CDR3 length: 14 residues. Trimming stripped 5 bases from V and 2 bases from J, with 9 bases between. The CDR3 coding sequence is TGTGCCAGCAGTCCAATGAGAAACACCGGGGAGCTGTTTTTT. Translation: CASSPMRNTGELFF.

This chain connects TRBV2 to TRBJ1-5; D not resolved. The V gene's germline CDR1 is SNHLY and CDR2 FYNNEI. V gave up 3 bases and J gave up 0 bases, with 6 bases separating them. The CDR3 has 14 residues. CDR3 amino acids: CASSDFYSNQPQHF. The CDR3 coding sequence is TGTGCCAGCAGTGACTTCTATAGCAATCAGCCCCAGCATTTT.

The rearrangement links TRBV7-3 to TRBJ1-1, with 9 bases fitting TRBD1. J lost 6 bases, V lost 4 bases, and 6 bases had no gene match. The CDR3 loop spans 14 amino acids. The germline V gene has CDR1 SGHTA and CDR2 FQGTGA. The CDR3 loop reads CASSSTGGSSEAFF. The CDR3 region has the DNA TGTGCCAGCAGCTCTACAGGGGGCTCCTCTGAAGCTTTCTTT.

The chain carries TRBV5-4 and TRBJ2-5; D is uncertain. Deletions cut 0 bases from V and 5 bases from J, with 8 bases between. There are 13 residues in the CDR3. CDR1 SGHNT and CDR2 YYREEE come from the germline V gene (reference sequence). CDR3 nucleotides: TGTGCCAGCAGCTTGGGAGGAGTGGAGACCCAGTACTTC. Residues: CASSLGGVETQYF.